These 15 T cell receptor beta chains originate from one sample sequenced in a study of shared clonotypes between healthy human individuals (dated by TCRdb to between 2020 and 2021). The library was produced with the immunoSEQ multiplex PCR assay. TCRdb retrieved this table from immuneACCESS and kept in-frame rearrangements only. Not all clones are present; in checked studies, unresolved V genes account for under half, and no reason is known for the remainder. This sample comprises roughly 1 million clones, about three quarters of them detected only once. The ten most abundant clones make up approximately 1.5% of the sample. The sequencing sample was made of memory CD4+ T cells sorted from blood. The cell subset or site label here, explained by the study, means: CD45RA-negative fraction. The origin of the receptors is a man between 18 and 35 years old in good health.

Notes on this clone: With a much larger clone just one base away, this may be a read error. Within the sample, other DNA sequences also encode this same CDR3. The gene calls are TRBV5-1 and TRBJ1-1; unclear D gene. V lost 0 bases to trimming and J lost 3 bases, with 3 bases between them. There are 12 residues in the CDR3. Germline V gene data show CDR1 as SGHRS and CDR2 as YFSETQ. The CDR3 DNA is TGCGCCAGCAGCTTGGGTGACACTGAAGCTTTCTTT. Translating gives CASSLGDTEAFF.

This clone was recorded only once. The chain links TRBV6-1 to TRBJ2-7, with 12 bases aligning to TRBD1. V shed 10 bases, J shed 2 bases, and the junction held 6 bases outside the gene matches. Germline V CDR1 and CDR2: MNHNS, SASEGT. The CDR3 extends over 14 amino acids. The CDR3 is CATRDRGRPYEQYF. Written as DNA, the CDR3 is TGTGCCACCCGGGACAGGGGGCGCCCCTACGAGCAGTACTTC.

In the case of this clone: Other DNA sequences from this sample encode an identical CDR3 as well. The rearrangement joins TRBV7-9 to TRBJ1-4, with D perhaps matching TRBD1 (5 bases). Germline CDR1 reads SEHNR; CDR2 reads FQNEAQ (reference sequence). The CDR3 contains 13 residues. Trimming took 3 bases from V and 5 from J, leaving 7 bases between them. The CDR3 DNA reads TGTGCCAGCAGCTTGGGGGGAAATGAAAAACTGTTTTTT. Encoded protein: CASSLGGNEKLFF.

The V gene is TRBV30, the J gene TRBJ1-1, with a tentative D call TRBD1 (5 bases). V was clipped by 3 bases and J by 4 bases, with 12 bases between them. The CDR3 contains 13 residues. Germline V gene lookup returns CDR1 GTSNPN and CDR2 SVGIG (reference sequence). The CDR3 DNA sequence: TGTGCCTGGAGAGCTATGGGGGGCACTGAAGCTTTCTTT. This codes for CAWRAMGGTEAFF. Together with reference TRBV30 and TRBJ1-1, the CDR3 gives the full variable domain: SQTIHQWPATLVQPVGSPLSLECTVEGTSNPNLYWYRQAAGRGLQLLFYSVGIGQISSEVPQNLSASRPQDRQFILSSKKLLLSDSGFYLCAWRAMGGTEAFFGQGTRLTVV.

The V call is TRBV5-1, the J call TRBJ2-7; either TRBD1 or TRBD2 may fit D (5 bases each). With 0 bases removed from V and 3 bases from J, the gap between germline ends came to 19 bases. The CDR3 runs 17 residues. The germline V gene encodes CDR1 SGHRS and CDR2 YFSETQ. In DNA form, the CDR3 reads TGCGCCAGCAGCTTGGCCGGGGCAGCTTGGGGGAACTACGAGCAGTACTTC. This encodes CASSLAGAAWGNYEQYF.

Written as DNA, the CDR3 is TGTGCCAGCTCACCCCCGGGCACAGGGGGCCTCGATACGCAGTATTTT. Its protein is CASSPPGTGGLDTQYF. The chain carries TRBV18 and TRBJ2-3, with 9 bases lining up with TRBD1. In germline, CDR1 is KGHSH, CDR2 LQKENI. J lost 6 bases, V lost 3 bases, and 10 bases had no gene match. This CDR3 is built from 16 residues.

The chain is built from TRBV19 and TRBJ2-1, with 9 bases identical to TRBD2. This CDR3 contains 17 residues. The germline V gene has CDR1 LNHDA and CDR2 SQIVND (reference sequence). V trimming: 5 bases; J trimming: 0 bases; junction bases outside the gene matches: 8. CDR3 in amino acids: CASSPGLATNSYNEQFF. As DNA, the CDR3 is TGTGCCAGTAGTCCGGGACTAGCTACAAACTCCTACAATGAGCAGTTCTTC.

In DNA, the CDR3 is TGCGCCAGCAGTGACCTAGCGGGAATCTTACCCGGGGAGCTGTTTTTT. Translation gives CASSDLAGILPGELFF. The chain recombines TRBV10-2 with TRBJ2-2; 9 positions agree with TRBD2. The V segment lost 3 bases and the J segment 6 bases; nucleotides outside the gene matches: 8. Germline assignment: CDR1 WSHSY and CDR2 SAAADI. The CDR3 sequence is 16 residues long.

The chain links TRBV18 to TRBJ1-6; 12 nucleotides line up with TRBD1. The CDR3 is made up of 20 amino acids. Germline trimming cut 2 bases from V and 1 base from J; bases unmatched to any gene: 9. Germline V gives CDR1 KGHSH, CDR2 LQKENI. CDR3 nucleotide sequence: TGTGCCAGCTCACCATATCCGGGACAGGGGGCATCGTCCTATAATTCACCCCTCCACTTT. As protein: CASSPYPGQGASSYNSPLHF.

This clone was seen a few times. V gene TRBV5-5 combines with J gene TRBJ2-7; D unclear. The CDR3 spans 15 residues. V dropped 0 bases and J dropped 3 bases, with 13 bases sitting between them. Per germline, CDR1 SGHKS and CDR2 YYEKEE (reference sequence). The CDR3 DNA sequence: TGTGCCAGCAGCTTGGCCGGCGGCCCCATCTACGAGCAGTACTTC. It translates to CASSLAGGPIYEQYF. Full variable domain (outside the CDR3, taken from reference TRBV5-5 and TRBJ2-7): DAGVTQSPTHLIKTRGQQVTLRCSPISGHKSVSWYQQVLGQGPQFIFQYYEKEERGRGNFPDRFSARQFPNYSSELNVNALLLGDSALYLCASSLAGGPIYEQYFGPGTRLTVT.

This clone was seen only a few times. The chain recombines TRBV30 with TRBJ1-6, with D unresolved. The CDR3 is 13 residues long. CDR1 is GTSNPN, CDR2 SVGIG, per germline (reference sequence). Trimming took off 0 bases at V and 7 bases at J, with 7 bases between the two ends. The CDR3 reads CAWSVAGNSPLHF. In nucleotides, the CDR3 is TGTGCCTGGAGTGTGGCGGGGAATTCACCCCTCCACTTT.

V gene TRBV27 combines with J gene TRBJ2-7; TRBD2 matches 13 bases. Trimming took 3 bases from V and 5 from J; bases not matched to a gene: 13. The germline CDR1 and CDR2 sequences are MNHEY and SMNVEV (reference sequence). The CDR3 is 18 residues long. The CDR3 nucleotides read TGTGCCAGCAGTTTCCAGACTAGCGGGGGGCCGGGGGGGGACGAGCAGTACTTC. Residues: CASSFQTSGGPGGDEQYF.

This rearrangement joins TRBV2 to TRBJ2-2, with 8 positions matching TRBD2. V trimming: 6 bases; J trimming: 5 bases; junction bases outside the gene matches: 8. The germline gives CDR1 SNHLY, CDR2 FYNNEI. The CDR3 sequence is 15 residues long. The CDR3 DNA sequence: TGTGCCAGCAGAACGGGGGGGCCGCGGACCGGGGAGCTGTTTTTT. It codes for CASRTGGPRTGELFF.

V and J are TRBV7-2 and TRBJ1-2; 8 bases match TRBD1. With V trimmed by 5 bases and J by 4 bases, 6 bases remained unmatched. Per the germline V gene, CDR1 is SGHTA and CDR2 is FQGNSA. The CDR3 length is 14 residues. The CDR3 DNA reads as TGTGCCAGCAGCCCGGGACAGGAAATCTATGGCTACACCTTC. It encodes CASSPGQEIYGYTF.

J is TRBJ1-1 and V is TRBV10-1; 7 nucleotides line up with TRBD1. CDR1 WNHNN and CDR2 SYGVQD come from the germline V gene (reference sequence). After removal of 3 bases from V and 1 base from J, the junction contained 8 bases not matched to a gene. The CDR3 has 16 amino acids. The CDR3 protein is CASSDTPGTANTEAFF. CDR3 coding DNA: TGCGCCAGCAGTGATACCCCCGGGACAGCGAACACTGAAGCTTTCTTT.